These T cell receptor beta chains were read from a single sample in a study of T-cell reconstitution after alpha-beta-depleted transplantation in children. TCRdb reprocessed the PCR reads with MiXCR, giving one entry per CDR3 protein. Of some 87,000 distinct CDR3 sequences listed, about 14% are singletons. The sequences come from PBMCs, mostly from graft donor cells, collected 180 days after TCRalphabeta/CD19-depleted stem cell transplant. Receptors were obtained from a male patient between 2 and 10 years old who had a stem cell transplant for acute lymphoblastic leukemia, so the T cells may come from the graft donor. Both conserved end residues are part of each CDR3. D genes are given only for firm matches. The listing skips clone size in some rows; elsewhere it reads once, few, many or a size class.

D gene,clone size,J gene,V gene,CDR3 DNA,CDR3 protein
.,.,TRBJ1-1,TRBV7-9,TGTGCCAGCAGCTTAGATGGGGGTGAAGCTTTCTTT,CASSLDGGEAFF
.,.,TRBJ2-3,TRBV11-2,TGTGCCAGCAGCCCCCGGACCACAGATACGCAGTATTTT,CASSPRTTDTQYF
TRBD1,.,TRBJ2-5,TRBV7-9,TGTGCCAGCAGCTCCACAGGGGGTGAGACCCAGTACTTC,CASSSTGGETQYF
.,.,TRBJ2-3,TRBV10-3,TGTGCCATCATTAGTGAGGGCACAGATACGCAGTATTTT,CAIISEGTDTQYF
.,.,TRBJ1-6,TRBV6-5,TGTGCCAGCAGTTCTACGGTGGATGGTTCACCCCTCCACTTT,CASSSTVDGSPLHF
TRBD1,.,TRBJ1-4,TRBV5-1,TGTGCCAGCAGCTTAGGGACAGGGGGTGAAAAACTGTTTTTT,CASSLGTGGEKLFF
.,few,TRBJ1-1,TRBV6-2/TRBV6-3,TGTGCCAGCAGTCCCCCTCGCGCTCAGGGTGAAGCTTTCTTT,CASSPPRAQGEAFF
TRBD1,few,TRBJ2-5,TRBV5-6,TGTGCCAGCAGGATCACAGGGGGAGAGACCCAGTACTTC,CASRITGGETQYF
TRBD1,.,TRBJ2-1,TRBV5-5,TGTGCCAGCAACCCAGACCCGGGACAGTTCTACAATGAGCAGTTCTTC,CASNPDPGQFYNEQFF
.,few,TRBJ1-2,TRBV10-2,TGCGCCAGCAGGGACGCGGCCCTTTATGGCTACACCTTC,CASRDAALYGYTF
.,many,TRBJ2-3,TRBV20-1,TGCAGTGCTTTAGGGGACAGCACAGATACGCAGTATTTT,CSALGDSTDTQYF
TRBD2,few,TRBJ2-1,TRBV4-1,TGCGCCAGCAGCCACAACCTAGCGGGGGGGCATAGAAGCTCCTACAATGAGCAGTTCTTC,CASSHNLAGGHRSSYNEQFF
.,few,TRBJ2-1,TRBV7-7,TGTGCCAGCAGCTTACTAGGGCGCGTCAATGAGCAGTTCTTC,CASSLLGRVNEQFF
TRBD1,few,TRBJ1-1,TRBV29-1,TGCAGCATGGACAGGGCCTCGAACACTGAAGCTTTCTTT,CSMDRASNTEAFF
.,few,TRBJ1-2,TRBV20-1,TGCAGTGCTAGATGGGGGGTCTATGGCTACACCTTC,CSARWGVYGYTF
.,few,TRBJ2-3,TRBV7-9,TGTGCCAGCAGCTTAGACATCGCAGCAGTTGGGCAGTATTTT,CASSLDIAAVGQYF
.,.,TRBJ1-1,TRBV10-3,TGTGCCATCAGCCCAAGGAGTAGCGGCGACACTGAAGCTTTCTTT,CAISPRSSGDTEAFF
.,few,TRBJ1-2,TRBV5-1,TGCGCCAGCAGCCCCAGCCCGGGTGGCTACACCTTC,CASSPSPGGYTF
.,.,TRBJ2-2,TRBV24-1,TGTGCCACCAGTGACACACCGACAGGATTCGGGGAGCTGTTTTTT,CATSDTPTGFGELFF
TRBD2,.,TRBJ2-1,TRBV20-1,TGCAGTGCCTTAGCGGGAGGGCCGACGTTCTTC,CSALAGGPTFF
TRBD2,.,TRBJ2-7,TRBV20-1,TGCAGTGCTAGAGATTCGGGGGGGTTCCTCTCCTACGAGCAGTACTTC,CSARDSGGFLSYEQYF
TRBD2,.,TRBJ2-1,TRBV9,TGTGCCAGCAGCCTCGGACTAGCCGGGGTCTACAATGAGCAGTTCTTC,CASSLGLAGVYNEQFF
TRBD2,.,TRBJ2-1,TRBV7-7,TGTGCCAGCAGTCGTCGGCGGGGGGAATCCTACAATGAGCAGTTCTTC,CASSRRRGESYNEQFF
.,.,TRBJ2-7,TRBV5-1,TGCGCCAGCAGGTCTGACTACGAGCAGTACTTC,CASRSDYEQYF
.,.,TRBJ1-1,TRBV28,TGTGCCAGCAGTTCCGGACCTGACGAAGCTTTCTTT,CASSSGPDEAFF
.,few,TRBJ1-5,TRBV20-1,TGCAGTGCCCCCTACCACAGGGAGAATCAGCCCCAGCATTTT,CSAPYHRENQPQHF
TRBD1,few,TRBJ1-5,TRBV20-1,TGCAGTGCTAGAACAACAGGGGGTTATAGCAATCAGCCCCAGCATTTT,CSARTTGGYSNQPQHF
TRBD1,.,TRBJ1-6,TRBV5-1,TGCGCCAGCAGCGTCTCCGGGACAGGGCTCACTTCACCCCTCCACTTT,CASSVSGTGLTSPLHF
.,many,TRBJ1-1,TRBV4-1,TGCGCCAGCAGCCAACCTGCGGCTCTGAACACTGAAGCTTTCTTT,CASSQPAALNTEAFF
.,.,TRBJ1-1,TRBV27,TGTGCCAGCAGTTTATCCCTATTGAACACTGAAGCTTTCTTT,CASSLSLLNTEAFF
.,.,TRBJ1-2,TRBV27,TGTGCCAGCAGTTTATCACCGGCGGAATTGTATGGCTACACCTTC,CASSLSPAELYGYTF
TRBD2,few,TRBJ2-1,TRBV6-1,TGTGCCAGCAGCCCCCCGGGACTAGCGGGGGACAATGAGCAGTTCTTC,CASSPPGLAGDNEQFF
TRBD2,few,TRBJ2-1,TRBV29-1,TGCAGCGTAAGCGGACTAGCGTCCTACAATGAGCAGTTCTTC,CSVSGLASYNEQFF